A selection of T cell receptor beta chains follows, all from one sample in a study of cytomegalovirus exposure and HLA in healthy donors. Assay: immunoSEQ multiplex PCR; the TCRdb copy retains only in-frame clones and omits some. This sample carries over 110,000 clones, about 84% of them seen once, and the ten largest clones take less than 7.5%. The sample taken for sequencing was PBMCs. The receptors here all came from a woman in her forties in good health and CMV-seropositive. The CDR3 runs from the conserved cysteine through the conserved F or W. A D gene is named only where the DNA matches it firmly. A row's size may be missing; if present it is once, few, many or a size class.

>TRBD2|TRBJ2-1|-|TRBV6-1
TGTGCCAGTAGGACCGGGACTAGCGGGAGTAATGAGCAGTTCTTC
CASRTGTSGSNEQFF
>-|TRBJ1-4|-|TRBV6-1
TGTGCCAGCCTTAGGGCGGGAACCTTTAATGAAAAACTGTTTTTT
CASLRAGTFNEKLFF
>TRBD2|TRBJ2-7|-|TRBV6-6
TGTGCCAGCAGTTACCTCAATAGCGGGAGCTCCTACGAGCAGTACTTC
CASSYLNSGSSYEQYF
>-|TRBJ1-2|few|TRBV19
TGTGCCAGTTCCCCGAAGGGGAAATCTAACTATGGCTACACCTTC
CASSPKGKSNYGYTF
>TRBD1|TRBJ2-2|once|TRBV5-1
TGCGCCAGCGTGAGGGACAGCCGAGCCGGGGAGCTGTTTTTT
CASVRDSRAGELFF
>TRBD2|TRBJ2-3|-|TRBV5-4
TGTGCCAGCAGCTTTCGGACTAGCGGGAGTGCTAGCACAGATACGCAGTATTTT
CASSFRTSGSASTDTQYF
>TRBD2|TRBJ2-3|-|TRBV7-3
TGTGCCAGCAGCGAGCGGGAGGGCCCAGATACGCAGTATTTT
CASSEREGPDTQYF
>TRBD2|TRBJ2-3|-|TRBV2
TGTGCCAGCAGTGAAGCGCGGCGCGGGAGGGTCACAGATACGCAGTATTTT
CASSEARRGRVTDTQYF
>-|TRBJ2-7|-|TRBV6-1
TGTGCCAGCTCCACGCTCCGCGGTGAGCAGTACTTC
CASSTLRGEQYF
>TRBD2|TRBJ2-7|-|TRBV7-2
TGTGCCAGCAGCTTAGTGGGGTCGGGAGGGCCATTCGAGCAGTACTTC
CASSLVGSGGPFEQYF
>-|TRBJ2-7|-|TRBV5-1
TGCGCCAGCAGCTTGGAAAGTAGCGGTTCCTACGAGCAGTACTTC
CASSLESSGSYEQYF
>-|TRBJ1-2|few|TRBV29-1
TGCAGCGCTAGAGAGGGAAGTCATGGCTACACCTTC
CSAREGSHGYTF
>TRBD1|TRBJ1-2|-|TRBV14
TGTGCCAGCAGCCGGGACAGGGGATATGGCTACACCTTC
CASSRDRGYGYTF
>-|TRBJ2-1|few|TRBV7-3
TGTGCCAGCAGCTTGGGGGGAGAGGGTGAGCAGTTCTTC
CASSLGGEGEQFF
>TRBD2|TRBJ2-7|few|TRBV10-3
TGTGCCATCAGGCCTAGCGGGCCCCGCTCCTACGAGCAGTACTTC
CAIRPSGPRSYEQYF
>-|TRBJ2-1|-|TRBV7-9
TGTTCCAGCAGCTTAGGGTTCGATACTAGGGCATTGGATGAGCAGTTCTTC
CSSSLGFDTRALDEQFF
>TRBD1|TRBJ1-2|-|TRBV18
TGTGCCAGCTCGCAGGGACAGGCACAGGACTACACCTTC
CASSQGQAQDYTF
>TRBD2|TRBJ2-7|-|TRBV15
TGTGCCACCAGCAGAGCCCCTCGGACTAGCGGGGGGAACTACGAGCAGTACTTC
CATSRAPRTSGGNYEQYF
>TRBD1|TRBJ1-2|-|TRBV25-1
TGTGCCAGCAGTGAATACGACCCAGGGGGCTATGGCTACACCTTC
CASSEYDPGGYGYTF
>TRBD1|TRBJ2-5|-|TRBV20-1
TGCACCGCAGGGGGCGCAGAGACCCAGTACTTC
CTAGGAETQYF
>-|TRBJ2-3|-|TRBV12-2
TGTGCAAGTCGCGGGCACAGGGTAACGCAGTATTTT
CASRGHRVTQYF
>TRBD1|TRBJ1-2|-|TRBV19
TGTGCCAGTAGTCTATACCTCCGGACAGGGGGCAACTATGGCTACACCTTC
CASSLYLRTGGNYGYTF
>TRBD2|TRBJ2-1|-|TRBV2
TGTGCCACGTTAGCGGGAGGGCCGCACAATGAGCAGTTCTTC
CATLAGGPHNEQFF
>TRBD2|TRBJ2-7|-|TRBV5-1
TGCGCCAGCAGCTTGGAGGCTAGCGGCTACGAGCAGTACTTC
CASSLEASGYEQYF
>TRBD1|TRBJ2-4|-|TRBV4-2
TGTGCCAGCAGCCCCGGGACAGGGCCCCTATCAGCCAAAAACATTCAGTACTTC
CASSPGTGPLSAKNIQYF
>TRBD1|TRBJ2-7|-|TRBV6-1
TGTGCCAGCAGTCCGGGACAGCGAAACGAGCAGTACTTC
CASSPGQRNEQYF
>-|TRBJ2-5|-|TRBV15
TGTGCCACCAGCAGAGACCCCCGAGAGACCCAGTACTTC
CATSRDPRETQYF
>TRBD1|TRBJ2-2|few|TRBV2
TGTGCCAGCAGTGAATCCGGACAGGGGGCTAGGGAGCTGTTTTTT
CASSESGQGARELFF
>-|TRBJ1-2|-|TRBV19
TGTGCCAGTGGGAGCTATGGCTACACCTTC
CASGSYGYTF
>-|TRBJ1-2|-|TRBV18
TGTGCCAGCTCACCCAACCAGGGCGCGTCTGATGGCTACACCTTC
CASSPNQGASDGYTF
>TRBD1|TRBJ1-1|-|TRBV7-3
TGTGCCAGCAGCTTAACCGCAGGGGGCGATGAAGCTTTCTTT
CASSLTAGGDEAFF
>TRBD1|TRBJ1-5|-|TRBV2
TGTGCCACCTTTAAGGACAGGTATAGCAATCAGCCCCAGCATTTT
CATFKDRYSNQPQHF
>-|TRBJ1-1|-|TRBV15
TGTGCCACCAGCACCCGAAGGGGCTACACTGAAGCTTTCTTT
CATSTRRGYTEAFF
>-|TRBJ1-2|-|TRBV18
TGTGCCAGCTCCCCAGGCGTCACGGCGGGCTATGGCTACACCTTC
CASSPGVTAGYGYTF
>-|TRBJ1-1|-|TRBV5-1
TGCGCCAGCAGCCGAGCAACAGGAACTAACACTGAAGCTTTCTTT
CASSRATGTNTEAFF
>-|TRBJ2-7|-|TRBV7-9
TGTTCCAGCAGCTTAGCAACAGGGAACCGAGGGCAGTACTTC
CSSSLATGNRGQYF
>TRBD1|TRBJ2-7|once|TRBV11-3
TGTGCCAGCAGCTCGGACAGGGGCGATGGATACGAGCAGTACTTC
CASSSDRGDGYEQYF
>-|TRBJ1-5|few|TRBV29-1
TGCAGCGTGGGGGGGGCCGAGGGTCAGCCCCAGCATTTT
CSVGGAEGQPQHF
>TRBD1|TRBJ2-7|once|TRBV2
TGTGCCAGCGGTCGATCCGACAGGGGACACTACGAGCAGTACTTC
CASGRSDRGHYEQYF
>-|TRBJ2-2|-|TRBV11-2
TGTGCCAGCAGCTTAGGGCCCAGCGGAGTGAACACCGGGGAGCTGTTTTTT
CASSLGPSGVNTGELFF
>-|TRBJ2-2|few|TRBV11-3
TGTGCCAGCAGCTTAACGGGAGCCGGGGAGCTGTTTTTT
CASSLTGAGELFF
>TRBD2|TRBJ2-3|once|TRBV29-1
TGCAGCGTGGAAGGGACTAGCGGGAGAGTAACAGATACGCAGTATTTT
CSVEGTSGRVTDTQYF
>TRBD2|TRBJ2-1|-|TRBV7-9
TGTGCCAGCAGCCCTGTCGGTCGGGGGGGTGAGCAGTTCTTC
CASSPVGRGGEQFF
>-|TRBJ2-3|once|TRBV4-2
TGTGCCAGCAGCCAAGAGCTAGCTGCAGATACGCAGTATTTT
CASSQELAADTQYF
>-|TRBJ1-4|once|TRBV29-1
TGCAGCGTTGAAAGGCAGGAGGGCGAAAAACTGTTTTTT
CSVERQEGEKLFF
>-|TRBJ2-1|few|TRBV29-1
TGCAGCGTTGGGGAGGTCTACAATGAGCAGTTCTTC
CSVGEVYNEQFF
>TRBD2|TRBJ2-7|-|TRBV5-4
TGTGCCAGCAGTCCGGCGACTAGCGGGAGAGTGCAGTACTTC
CASSPATSGRVQYF
>TRBD2|TRBJ2-1|few|TRBV19
TGTGCCAGCCGACTTAGCGGGATTGTTGGTGAGCAGTTCTTC
CASRLSGIVGEQFF
>TRBD1|TRBJ1-4|-|TRBV18
TGTGCCAGCTCACCTACAGGGGCCCGAGCGGAAAAACTGTTTTTT
CASSPTGARAEKLFF
>TRBD1|TRBJ1-2|-|TRBV5-1
TGCGCCAGCAGCTTCGGGACAGGGGAATATTATGGCTACACCTTC
CASSFGTGEYYGYTF
>TRBD2|TRBJ2-3|-|TRBV7-9
TGTGCCAGCAGCTACCCGGGACTAGGCACAGATACGCAGTATTTT
CASSYPGLGTDTQYF
>TRBD1|TRBJ2-1|few|TRBV7-9
TGTGCCAGCAGCCTCCCGGGACAGGTCTACAATGAGCAGTTCTTC
CASSLPGQVYNEQFF
>-|TRBJ2-7|few|TRBV11-1
TGTGCCAGCAGCGCCCCCTCACTTGGGCAGTACTTC
CASSAPSLGQYF
>-|TRBJ2-3|-|TRBV9
TGTGCCAGCAGCCGACAGGGCACAGATACGCAGTATTTT
CASSRQGTDTQYF
>TRBD1|TRBJ2-4|-|TRBV5-6
TGTGCCAGCATGCGGACAGGGCGAGTCAAAAACATTCAGTACTTC
CASMRTGRVKNIQYF
>-|TRBJ2-2|-|TRBV11-2
TGTGCCAGCAGCTACGGGTCGATCGAAACCGGGGAGCTGTTTTTT
CASSYGSIETGELFF
>TRBD1|TRBJ2-2|-|TRBV5-5
TGTGCCAGCAGCAAAATCGACAGGGGAATAGAAGAGCTGTTTTTT
CASSKIDRGIEELFF
>-|TRBJ2-1|-|TRBV27
TGTGCCAGCATGAGAGACATCTACAATGAGCAGTTCTTC
CASMRDIYNEQFF